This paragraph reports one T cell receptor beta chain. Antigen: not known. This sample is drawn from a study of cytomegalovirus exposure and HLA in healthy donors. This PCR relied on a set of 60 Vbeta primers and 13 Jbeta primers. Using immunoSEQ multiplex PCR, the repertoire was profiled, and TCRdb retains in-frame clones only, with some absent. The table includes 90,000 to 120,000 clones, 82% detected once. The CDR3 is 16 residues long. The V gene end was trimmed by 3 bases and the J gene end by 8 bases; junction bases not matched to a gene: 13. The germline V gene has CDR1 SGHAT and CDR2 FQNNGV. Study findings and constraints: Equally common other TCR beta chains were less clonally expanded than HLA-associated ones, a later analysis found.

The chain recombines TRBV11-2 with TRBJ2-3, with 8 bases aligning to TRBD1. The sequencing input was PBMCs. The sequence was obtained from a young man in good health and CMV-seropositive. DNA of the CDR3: TGTGCCAGCAGCTTTCAGGGGGCGCGTTCGTCCGGTACGCAGTATTTT. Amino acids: CASSFQGARSSGTQYF.